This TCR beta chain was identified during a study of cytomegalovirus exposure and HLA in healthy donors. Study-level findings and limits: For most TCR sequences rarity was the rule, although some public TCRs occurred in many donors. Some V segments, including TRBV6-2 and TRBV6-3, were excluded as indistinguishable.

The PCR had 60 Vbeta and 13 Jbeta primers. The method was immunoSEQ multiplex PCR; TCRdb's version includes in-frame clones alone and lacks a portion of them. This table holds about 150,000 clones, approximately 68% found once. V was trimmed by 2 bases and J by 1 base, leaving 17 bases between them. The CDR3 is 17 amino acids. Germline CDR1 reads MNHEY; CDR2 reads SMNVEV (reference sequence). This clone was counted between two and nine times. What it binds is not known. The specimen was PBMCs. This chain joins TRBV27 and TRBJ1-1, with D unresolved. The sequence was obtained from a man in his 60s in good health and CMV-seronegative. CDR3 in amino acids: CASSLGLGRVENTEAFF. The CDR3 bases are TGTGCCAGCAGTTTAGGCCTCGGGCGGGTGGAGAACACTGAAGCTTTCTTT.